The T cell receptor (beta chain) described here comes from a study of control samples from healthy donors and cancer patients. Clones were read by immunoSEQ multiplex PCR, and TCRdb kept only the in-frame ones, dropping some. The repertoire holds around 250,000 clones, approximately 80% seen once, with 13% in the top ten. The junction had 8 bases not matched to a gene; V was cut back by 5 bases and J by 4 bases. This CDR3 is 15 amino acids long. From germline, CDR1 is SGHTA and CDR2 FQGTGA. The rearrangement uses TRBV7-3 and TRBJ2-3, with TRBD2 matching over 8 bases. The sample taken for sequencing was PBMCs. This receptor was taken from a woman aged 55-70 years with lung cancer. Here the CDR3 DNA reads TGTGCCAGCAGCCCCCGGGAGGGCGGCCCAGATACGCAGTATTTT. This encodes CASSPREGGPDTQYF.